These T cell receptor beta chains were read from a single sample in a study of blood T cells in healthy people across ages. In TCRdb, the 5' RACE reads were re-called with MiXCR into one record per CDR3 protein. Here the sample spans roughly 1.5 million distinct CDR3 sequences, approximately 42% being singletons. The sequenced sample consisted of blood. The receptors here all came from a young woman in good health. The CDR3 runs from the conserved cysteine through the conserved F or W. A D gene is named only where the DNA matches it firmly. For some rows the clone size is stated as once, few or many, or as a class when expanded; others skip it.

J gene	clone size	D gene	CDR3 length	V gene	CDR3 protein	CDR3 DNA
TRBJ1-5	NA	NA	12	TRBV29-1	CGVGGRDQPQHF	TGCGGCGTTGGGGGTCGAGATCAGCCCCAGCATTTT
TRBJ2-1	NA	TRBD1	16	TRBV7-2	CASSFRTGGLDNGQFF	TGTGCCAGCAGCTTCCGTACAGGGGGCCTCGACAATGGGCAGTTCTTC
TRBJ2-3	NA	TRBD2	20	TRBV25-1	CASSVPPTSGRLTSTDTQYF	TGTGCCAGCAGTGTGCCCCCGACTAGCGGGAGGCTTACTAGCACAGATACGCAGTATTTT
TRBJ1-4	NA	NA	15	TRBV5-1	CASSPVGGKNEKLFF	TGCGCCAGCAGCCCGGTTGGGGGGAAGAATGAAAAACTGTTTTTT
TRBJ1-1	few	NA	14	TRBV7-9	CASSLVLPNTEAFF	TGTGCCAGCAGCTTAGTTTTGCCGAACACTGAAGCTTTCTTT
TRBJ1-2	NA	TRBD1	15	TRBV4-1	CASSQPRQGAKGYTF	TGCGCCAGCAGCCAACCCAGACAGGGGGCGAAGGGCTACACCTTC
TRBJ1-2	many	NA	11	TRBV20-1	CSASLPAGYTF	TGCAGTGCTAGTTTGCCCGCTGGCTACACCTTC
TRBJ2-3	few	NA	14	TRBV7-9	CASSLSRERDTQYF	TGTGCCAGCAGCTTATCCAGGGAGAGAGATACGCAGTATTTT
TRBJ2-5	NA	TRBD1	15	TRBV7-8	CASSLRQGADETQYF	TGTGCCAGCAGCCTTAGACAGGGGGCTGATGAGACCCAGTACTTC
TRBJ1-4	NA	TRBD1	15	TRBV28	CASKPDRATNEKLFF	TGTGCCAGCAAGCCAGACAGGGCAACTAATGAAAAACTGTTTTTT
TRBJ2-1	NA	NA	15	TRBV2	CASSEAWTPYNEQFF	TGTGCCAGCAGTGAAGCGTGGACGCCTTACAATGAGCAGTTCTTC
TRBJ2-3	NA	TRBD2	14	TRBV4-1	CASSQGSGRNTQYF	TGCGCCAGCAGCCAAGGTAGCGGGAGGAATACGCAGTATTTT
TRBJ1-1	NA	NA	13	TRBV5-6	CASSRRTYREAFF	TGTGCCAGCAGCCGACGGACATACCGTGAAGCTTTCTTT
TRBJ2-1	few	NA	15	TRBV24-1	CATSDVGSSYNEQFF	TGTGCCACCAGTGACGTGGGAAGCTCCTACAATGAGCAGTTCTTC